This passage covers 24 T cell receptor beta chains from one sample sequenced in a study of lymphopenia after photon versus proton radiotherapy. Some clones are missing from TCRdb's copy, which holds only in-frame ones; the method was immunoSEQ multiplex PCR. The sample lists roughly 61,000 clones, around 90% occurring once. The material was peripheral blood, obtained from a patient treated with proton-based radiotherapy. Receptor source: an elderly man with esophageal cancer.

Written as DNA, the CDR3 is TGTGCCAGCAGCTTGGACAGTCGCACAGATACGCAGTATTTT. Translated, it gives CASSLDSRTDTQYF. The chain employs TRBV7-2 and TRBJ2-3, with D possibly being TRBD1 (6 bases). Germline V gene lookup returns CDR1 SGHTA and CDR2 FQGNSA. The CDR3 extends over 14 amino acids. The V gene lost 3 bases and the J gene lost 1 base, with 8 bases spanning the gap.

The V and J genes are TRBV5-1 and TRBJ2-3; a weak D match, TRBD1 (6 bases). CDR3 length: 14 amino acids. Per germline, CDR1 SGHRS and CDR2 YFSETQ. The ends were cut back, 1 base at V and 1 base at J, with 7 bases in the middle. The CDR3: CASSLQGRTDTQYF. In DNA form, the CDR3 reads TGCGCCAGCAGCTTGCAGGGGCGCACAGATACGCAGTATTTT.

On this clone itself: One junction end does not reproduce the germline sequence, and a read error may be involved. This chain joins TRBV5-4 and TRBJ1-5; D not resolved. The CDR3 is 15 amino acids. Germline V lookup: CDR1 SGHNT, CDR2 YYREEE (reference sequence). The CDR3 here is CASSQDPDDLTAQHF. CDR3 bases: TGCGCCAGCAGCCAAGACCCAGACGATCTCACAGCCCAGCATTTT.

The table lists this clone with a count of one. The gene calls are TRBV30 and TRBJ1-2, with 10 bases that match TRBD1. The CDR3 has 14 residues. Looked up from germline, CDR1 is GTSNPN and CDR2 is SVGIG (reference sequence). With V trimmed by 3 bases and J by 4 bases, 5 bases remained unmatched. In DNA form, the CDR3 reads TGTGCCTGGAGGGGGACAGGGGAGGCCTATGGCTACACCTTC. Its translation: CAWRGTGEAYGYTF.

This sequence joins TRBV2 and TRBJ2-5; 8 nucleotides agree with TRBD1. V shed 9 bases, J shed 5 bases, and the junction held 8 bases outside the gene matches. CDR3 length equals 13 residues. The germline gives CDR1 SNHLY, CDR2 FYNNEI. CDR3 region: CARKTGAAETQYF. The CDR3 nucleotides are TGTGCCAGGAAGACAGGGGCGGCGGAGACCCAGTACTTC.

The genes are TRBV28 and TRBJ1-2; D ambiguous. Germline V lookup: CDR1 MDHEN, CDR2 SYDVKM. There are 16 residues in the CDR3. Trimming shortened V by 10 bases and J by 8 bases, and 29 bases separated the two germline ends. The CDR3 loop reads CATMGGRLQEREGYTF. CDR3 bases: TGTGCCACCATGGGTGGACGCCTCCAGGAAAGGGAAGGCTACACCTTC.

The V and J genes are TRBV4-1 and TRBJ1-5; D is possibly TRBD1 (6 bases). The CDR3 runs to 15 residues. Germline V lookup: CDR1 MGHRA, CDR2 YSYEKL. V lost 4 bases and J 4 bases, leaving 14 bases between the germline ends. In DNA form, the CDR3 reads TGCGCCAGCAGCCGACGCGGAGGACAGAATCAGCCCCAGCATTTT. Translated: CASSRRGGQNQPQHF.

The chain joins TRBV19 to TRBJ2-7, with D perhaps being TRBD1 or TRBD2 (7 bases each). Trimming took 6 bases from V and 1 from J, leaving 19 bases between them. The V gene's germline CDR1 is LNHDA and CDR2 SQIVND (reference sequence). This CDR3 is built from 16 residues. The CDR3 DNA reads TGTGCCAGTAGCCTAGAGGGGGCGGGAGTGTCCTACGAGCAGTACTTC. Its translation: CASSLEGAGVSYEQYF.

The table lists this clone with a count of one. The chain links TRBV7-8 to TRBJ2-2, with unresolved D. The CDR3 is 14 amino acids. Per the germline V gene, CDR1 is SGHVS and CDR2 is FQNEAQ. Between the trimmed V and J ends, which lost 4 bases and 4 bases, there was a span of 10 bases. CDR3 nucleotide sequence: TGTGCCAGCAGCTCCCTACTAAGCACCGGGGAGCTGTTTTTT. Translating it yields CASSSLLSTGELFF.

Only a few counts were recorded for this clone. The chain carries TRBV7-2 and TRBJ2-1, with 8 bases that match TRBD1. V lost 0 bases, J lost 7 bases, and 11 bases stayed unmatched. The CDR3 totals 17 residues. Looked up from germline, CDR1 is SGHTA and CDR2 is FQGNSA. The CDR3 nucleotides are TGTGCCAGCAGCTTAGCGTCGGGACAGGCCCTAATGAATGAGCAGTTCTTC. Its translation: CASSLASGQALMNEQFF.

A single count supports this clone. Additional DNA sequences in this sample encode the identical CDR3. CDR3 loop: CASSFTSGGYNEQFF. CDR3 DNA: TGCGCCAGCAGCTTTACTAGCGGGGGCTACAATGAGCAGTTCTTC. The V and J genes are TRBV5-1 and TRBJ2-1; 11 bases agree with TRBD2. CDR1 and CDR2 from the germline V gene are SGHRS and YFSETQ. The CDR3 contains 15 residues. The ends lost 2 bases at V and 3 bases at J; junction bases unmatched: 1.

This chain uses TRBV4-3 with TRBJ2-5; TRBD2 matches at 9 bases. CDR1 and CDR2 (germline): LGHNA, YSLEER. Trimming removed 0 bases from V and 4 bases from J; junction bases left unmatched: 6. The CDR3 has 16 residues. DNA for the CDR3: TGCGCCAGCAGCCAAGAAGGTAGCGGGAGAGGAGAGACCCAGTACTTC. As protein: CASSQEGSGRGETQYF.

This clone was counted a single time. CDR3: CASSTRGASDTQYF. CDR3 sequence (DNA): TGTGCCAGCAGTACGCGGGGTGCCTCTGATACGCAGTATTTT. This chain joins TRBV6-6 and TRBJ2-3, with a possible D match to TRBD2 (6 bases). Germline V gene data show CDR1 as MNHNY and CDR2 as SVGAGI (reference sequence). This CDR3 spans 14 amino acids. V shed 5 bases and J shed 6 bases, with 15 bases lying between them.

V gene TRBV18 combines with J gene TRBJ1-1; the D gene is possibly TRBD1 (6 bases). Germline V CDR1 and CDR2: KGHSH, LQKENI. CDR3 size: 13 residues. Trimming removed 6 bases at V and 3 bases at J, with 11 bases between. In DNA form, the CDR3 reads TGTGCCAGCTCGCAAAGGGGGGACACTGAAGCTTTCTTT. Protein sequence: CASSQRGDTEAFF.

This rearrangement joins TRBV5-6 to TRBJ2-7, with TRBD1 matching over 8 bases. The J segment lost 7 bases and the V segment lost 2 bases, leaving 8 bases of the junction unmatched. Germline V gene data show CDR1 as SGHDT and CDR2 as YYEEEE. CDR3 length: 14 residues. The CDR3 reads CASSLMQGAREQYF. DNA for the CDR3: TGTGCCAGCAGCTTAATGCAGGGGGCAAGAGAGCAGTACTTC.

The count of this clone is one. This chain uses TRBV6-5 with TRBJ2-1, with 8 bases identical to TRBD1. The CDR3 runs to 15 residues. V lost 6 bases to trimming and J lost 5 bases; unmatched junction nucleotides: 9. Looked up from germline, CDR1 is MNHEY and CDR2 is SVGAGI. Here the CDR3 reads CASSSTGEGNNEQFF. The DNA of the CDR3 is TGTGCCAGCAGCTCGACAGGGGAAGGTAACAATGAGCAGTTCTTC.

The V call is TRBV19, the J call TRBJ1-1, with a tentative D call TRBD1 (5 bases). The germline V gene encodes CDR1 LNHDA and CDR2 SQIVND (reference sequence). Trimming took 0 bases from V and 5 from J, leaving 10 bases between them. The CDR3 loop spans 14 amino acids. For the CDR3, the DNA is TGTGCCAGTAGTATAGACAGGGTTGGGACTGAAGCTTTCTTT. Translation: CASSIDRVGTEAFF.

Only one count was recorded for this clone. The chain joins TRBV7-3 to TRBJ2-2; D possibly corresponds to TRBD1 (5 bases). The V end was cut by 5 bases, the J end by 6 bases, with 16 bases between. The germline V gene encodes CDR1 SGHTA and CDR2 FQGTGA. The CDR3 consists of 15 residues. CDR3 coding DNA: TGTGCCAGCAGCAGTCTCACAGGAGTCCCCGGGGAGCTGTTTTTT. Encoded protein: CASSSLTGVPGELFF.

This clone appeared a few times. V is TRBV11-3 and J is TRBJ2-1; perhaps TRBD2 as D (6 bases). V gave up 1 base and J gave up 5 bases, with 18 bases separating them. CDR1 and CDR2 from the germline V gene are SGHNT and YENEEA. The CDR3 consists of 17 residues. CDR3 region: CASSLGGAGRTNNEQFF. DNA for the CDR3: TGTGCCAGCAGCTTAGGAGGCGCAGGGAGGACAAACAATGAGCAGTTCTTC.

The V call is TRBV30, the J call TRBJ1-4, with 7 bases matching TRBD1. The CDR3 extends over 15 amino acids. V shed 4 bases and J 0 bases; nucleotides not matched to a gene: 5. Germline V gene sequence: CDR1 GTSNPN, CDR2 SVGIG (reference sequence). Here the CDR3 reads CAWNRDSPTNEKLFF. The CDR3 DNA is TGTGCCTGGAACCGGGACAGTCCAACTAATGAAAAACTGTTTTTT.

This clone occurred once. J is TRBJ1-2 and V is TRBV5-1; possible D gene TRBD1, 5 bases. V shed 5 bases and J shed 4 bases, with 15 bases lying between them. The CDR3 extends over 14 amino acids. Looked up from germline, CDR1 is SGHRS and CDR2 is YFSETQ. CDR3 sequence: CASSGQGGPYGYTF. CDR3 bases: TGCGCCAGCAGTGGTCAGGGCGGACCCTATGGCTACACCTTC.

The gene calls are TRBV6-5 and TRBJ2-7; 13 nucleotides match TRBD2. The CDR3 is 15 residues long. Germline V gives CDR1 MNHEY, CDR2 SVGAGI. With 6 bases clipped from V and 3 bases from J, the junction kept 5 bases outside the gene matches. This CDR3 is CASRGTSGMFYEQYF. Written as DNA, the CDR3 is TGTGCCAGCAGGGGGACTAGCGGGATGTTCTACGAGCAGTACTTC.

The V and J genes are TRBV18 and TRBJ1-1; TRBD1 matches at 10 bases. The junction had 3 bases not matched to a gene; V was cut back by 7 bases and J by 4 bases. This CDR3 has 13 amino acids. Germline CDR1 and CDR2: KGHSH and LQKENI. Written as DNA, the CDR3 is TGTGCCAGCTTGGGACAGGGGACCACTGAAGCTTTCTTT. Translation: CASLGQGTTEAFF.

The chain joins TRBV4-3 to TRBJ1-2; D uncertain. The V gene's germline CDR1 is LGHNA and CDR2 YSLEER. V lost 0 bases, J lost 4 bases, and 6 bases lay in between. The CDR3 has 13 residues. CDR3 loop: CASSQDGTYGYTF. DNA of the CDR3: TGCGCCAGCAGCCAAGATGGAACCTATGGCTACACCTTC.